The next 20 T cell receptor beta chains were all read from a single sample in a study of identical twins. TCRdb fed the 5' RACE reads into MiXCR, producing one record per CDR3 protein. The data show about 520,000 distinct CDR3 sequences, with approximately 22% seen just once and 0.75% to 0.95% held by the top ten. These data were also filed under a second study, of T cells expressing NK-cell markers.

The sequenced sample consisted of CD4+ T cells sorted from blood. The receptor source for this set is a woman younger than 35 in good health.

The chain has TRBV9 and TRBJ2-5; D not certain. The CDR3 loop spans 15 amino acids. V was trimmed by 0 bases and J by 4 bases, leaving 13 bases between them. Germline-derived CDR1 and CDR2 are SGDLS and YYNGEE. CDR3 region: CASSVGLIKGETQYF. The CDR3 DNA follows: TGTGCCAGCAGCGTAGGCCTTATAAAGGGAGAGACCCAGTACTTC.

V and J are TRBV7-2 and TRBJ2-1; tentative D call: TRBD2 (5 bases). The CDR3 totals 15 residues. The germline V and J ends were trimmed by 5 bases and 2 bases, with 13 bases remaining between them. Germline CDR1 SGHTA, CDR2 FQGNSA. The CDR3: CASSPPSNPYNEQFF. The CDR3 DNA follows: TGTGCCAGCAGCCCGCCTAGCAACCCCTACAATGAGCAGTTCTTC.

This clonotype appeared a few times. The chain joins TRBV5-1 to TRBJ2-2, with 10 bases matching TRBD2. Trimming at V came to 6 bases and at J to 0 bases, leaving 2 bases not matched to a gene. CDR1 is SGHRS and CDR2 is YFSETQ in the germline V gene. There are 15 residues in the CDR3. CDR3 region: CASNSGGANTGELFF. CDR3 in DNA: TGCGCCAGCAACAGCGGGGGGGCGAACACCGGGGAGCTGTTTTTT.

The CDR3 spells CASKPSGNQPQHF. In nucleotides, the CDR3 is TGTGCCAGTAAGCCCTCTGGGAATCAGCCCCAGCATTTT. V usage is TRBV19 and J usage is TRBJ1-5; D unresolved. The ends were cut back, 7 bases at V and 4 bases at J, with 11 bases in the middle. The CDR3 extends over 13 amino acids. Germline V gene lookup returns CDR1 LNHDA and CDR2 SQIVND (reference sequence).

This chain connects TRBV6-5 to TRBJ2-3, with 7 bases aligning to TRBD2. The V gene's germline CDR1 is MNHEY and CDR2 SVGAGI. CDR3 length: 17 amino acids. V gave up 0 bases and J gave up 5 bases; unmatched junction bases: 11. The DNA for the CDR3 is TGTGCCAGCAGTTACTCAAGCGGGAATCCCCAAAAAGATACGCAGTATTTT. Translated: CASSYSSGNPQKDTQYF.

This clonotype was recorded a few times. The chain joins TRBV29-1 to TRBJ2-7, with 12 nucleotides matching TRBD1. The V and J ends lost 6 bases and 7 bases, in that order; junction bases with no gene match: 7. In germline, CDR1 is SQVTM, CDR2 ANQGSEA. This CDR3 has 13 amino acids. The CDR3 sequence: CSVAGTGGREQYF. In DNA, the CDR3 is TGCAGCGTCGCCGGGACAGGGGGCCGGGAGCAGTACTTC.

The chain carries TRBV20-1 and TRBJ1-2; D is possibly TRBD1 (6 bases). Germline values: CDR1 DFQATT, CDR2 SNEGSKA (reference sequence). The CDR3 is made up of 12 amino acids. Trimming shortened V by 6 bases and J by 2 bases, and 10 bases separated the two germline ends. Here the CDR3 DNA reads TGCAGTGCGGTGGACAGAAACTATGGCTACACCTTC. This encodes CSAVDRNYGYTF.

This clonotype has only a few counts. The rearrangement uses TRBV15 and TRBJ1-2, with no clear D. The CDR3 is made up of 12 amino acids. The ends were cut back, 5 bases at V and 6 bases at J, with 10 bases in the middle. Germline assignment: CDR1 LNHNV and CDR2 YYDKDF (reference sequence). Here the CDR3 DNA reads TGTGCCACCAGCCGGAGCCGAGATGGCTACACCTTC. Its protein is CATSRSRDGYTF.

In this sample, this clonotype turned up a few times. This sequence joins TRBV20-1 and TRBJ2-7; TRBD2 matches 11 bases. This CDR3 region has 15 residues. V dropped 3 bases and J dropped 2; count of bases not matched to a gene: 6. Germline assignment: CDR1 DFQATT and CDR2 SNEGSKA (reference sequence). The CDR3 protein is CSASYSSGRPYEQYF. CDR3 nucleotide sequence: TGCAGTGCTAGTTACTCTAGCGGGAGGCCCTACGAGCAGTACTTC.

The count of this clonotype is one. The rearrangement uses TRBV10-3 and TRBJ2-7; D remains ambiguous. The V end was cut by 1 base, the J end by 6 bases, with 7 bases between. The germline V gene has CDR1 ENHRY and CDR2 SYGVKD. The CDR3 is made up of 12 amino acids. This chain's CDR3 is CAISEYVGEQYF. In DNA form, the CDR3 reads TGTGCCATCAGTGAGTATGTGGGCGAGCAGTACTTC.

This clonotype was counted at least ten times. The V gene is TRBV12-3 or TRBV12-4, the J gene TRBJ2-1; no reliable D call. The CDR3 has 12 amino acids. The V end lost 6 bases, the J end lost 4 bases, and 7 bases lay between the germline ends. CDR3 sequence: CASRPEYNEQFF. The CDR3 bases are TGTGCCAGCAGACCCGAGTACAATGAGCAGTTCTTC.

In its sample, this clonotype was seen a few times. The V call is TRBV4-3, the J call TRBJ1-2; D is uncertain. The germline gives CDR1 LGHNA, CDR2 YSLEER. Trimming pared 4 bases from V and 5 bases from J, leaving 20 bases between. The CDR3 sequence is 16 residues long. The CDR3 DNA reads TGCGCCAGCAGCCCAACGGACCCAACTCTTCCTTATGGCTACACCTTC. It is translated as CASSPTDPTLPYGYTF.

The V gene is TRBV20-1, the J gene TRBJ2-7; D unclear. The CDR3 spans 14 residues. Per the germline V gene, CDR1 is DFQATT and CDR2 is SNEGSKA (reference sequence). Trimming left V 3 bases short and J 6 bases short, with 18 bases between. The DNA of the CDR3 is TGCAGTGCTAGTGGGGTAGTGGGCCTAGGCGAGCAGTACTTC. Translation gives CSASGVVGLGEQYF.

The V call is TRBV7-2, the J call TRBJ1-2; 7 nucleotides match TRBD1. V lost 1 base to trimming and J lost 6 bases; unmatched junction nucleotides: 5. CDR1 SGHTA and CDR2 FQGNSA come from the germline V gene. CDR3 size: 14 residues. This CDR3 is CASSLEQGSDGYTF. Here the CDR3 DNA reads TGTGCCAGCAGCTTAGAACAGGGGAGTGATGGCTACACCTTC.

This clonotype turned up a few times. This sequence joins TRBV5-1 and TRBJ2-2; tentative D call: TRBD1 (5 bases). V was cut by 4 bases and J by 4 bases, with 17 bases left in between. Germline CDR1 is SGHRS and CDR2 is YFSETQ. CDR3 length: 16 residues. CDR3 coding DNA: TGCGCCAGCAGCCGTAGTATAAGGGGCTTCACCGGGGAGCTGTTTTTT. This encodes CASSRSIRGFTGELFF.

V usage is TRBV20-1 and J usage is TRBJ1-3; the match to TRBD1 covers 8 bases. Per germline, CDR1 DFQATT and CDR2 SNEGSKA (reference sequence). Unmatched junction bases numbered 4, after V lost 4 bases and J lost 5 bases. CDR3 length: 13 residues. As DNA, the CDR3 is TGCAGTGCTATTCGGACAGGGAGAAACACCATATATTTT. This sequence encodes CSAIRTGRNTIYF.

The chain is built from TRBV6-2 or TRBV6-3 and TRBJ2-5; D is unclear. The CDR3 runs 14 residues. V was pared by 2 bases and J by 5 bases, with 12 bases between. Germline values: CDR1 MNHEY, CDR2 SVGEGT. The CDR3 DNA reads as TGTGCCAGCAGTTACGCCCGGGCCTTTGAGACCCAGTACTTC. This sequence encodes CASSYARAFETQYF.

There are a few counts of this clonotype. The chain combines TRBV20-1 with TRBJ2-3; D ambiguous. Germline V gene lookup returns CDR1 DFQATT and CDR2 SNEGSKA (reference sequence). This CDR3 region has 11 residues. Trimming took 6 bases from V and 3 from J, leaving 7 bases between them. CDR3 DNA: TGCAGTGCCCTTGGGACAGATACGCAGTATTTT. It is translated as CSALGTDTQYF.

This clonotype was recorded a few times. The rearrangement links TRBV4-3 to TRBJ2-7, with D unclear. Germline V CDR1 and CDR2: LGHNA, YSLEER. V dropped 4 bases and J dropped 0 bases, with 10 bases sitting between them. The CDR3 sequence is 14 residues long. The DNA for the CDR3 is TGCGCCAGCAGCCCCCGACTCAGCTCCTACGAGCAGTACTTC. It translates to CASSPRLSSYEQYF.

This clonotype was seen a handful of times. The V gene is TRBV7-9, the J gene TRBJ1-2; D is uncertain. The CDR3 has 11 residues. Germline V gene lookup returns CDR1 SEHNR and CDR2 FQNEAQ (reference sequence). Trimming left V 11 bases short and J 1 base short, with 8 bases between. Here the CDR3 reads CAARLNYGYTF. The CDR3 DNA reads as TGTGCCGCACGGCTTAACTATGGCTACACCTTC.